The present entry profiles one T cell receptor (beta chain) with its context. Its target is not known. The study ran its PCR with 60 Vbeta and 13 Jbeta primers. Using immunoSEQ multiplex PCR, the repertoire was profiled, and TCRdb retains in-frame clones only, with some absent. The sample yields 75,000 or so clones, around 70% seen once. V dropped 3 bases and J dropped 0 bases, with 12 bases sitting between them. This CDR3 is 15 amino acids long. In germline, CDR1 is LNHDA, CDR2 SQIVND (reference sequence). This sample is part of a study of cytomegalovirus exposure and HLA in healthy donors. Across the whole study: Around 80 million unique TCR sequences came from HLA-typed donors in an early release.

Overall study findings and caveats: Rare sequences made up most TCRs, while some public TCRs were found in many donors.

The chain links TRBV19 to TRBJ2-7; the D gene is possibly TRBD1 (5 bases). Sequences were obtained from PBMCs. This TCR was recovered from a man in his forties or fifties in good health and CMV-seropositive. CDR3 in DNA: TGTGCCAGTAGTATCAAAGACAGCCTCTCCTACGAGCAGTACTTC. Translation gives CASSIKDSLSYEQYF.